This T cell receptor (beta chain) originates from a study of a mutant IDH1 vaccine in newly diagnosed glioma. Study results and caveats: Changes in the top peripheral T cell clonotypes seemingly had no bearing on pseudoprogression.

The CDR3 sequence is 12 residues long. The V gene's germline CDR1 is SGHNT and CDR2 YYREEE (reference sequence). Trimming took off 0 bases at V and 4 bases at J, with 5 bases between the two ends. As for time point: week 35, safety follow-up. Mutant IDH1 20-mer peptide, at 300 ug, made up each vaccine dose, with topical imiquimod. Repertoires were generated with immunoSEQ multiplex PCR, while TCRdb's copy carries only in-frame clones and drops some. The sample has over 55,000 clones, roughly 76% seen once. On this clone itself: Antigen unknown. Within the sample, other DNA sequences also encode this same CDR3.

This material consisted of PBMCs, taken from a glioma patient whose treatment included an IDH1 peptide vaccine. V and J are TRBV5-4 and TRBJ2-7; tentative D call: TRBD2 (5 bases). This TCR came from a middle-aged man with glioma. The CDR3 region is CASSLGGYEQYF. The CDR3 DNA reads TGTGCCAGCAGCTTGGGCGGGTACGAGCAGTACTTC. The variable domain in full, completed from reference TRBV5-4 and TRBJ2-7, reads ETGVTQSPTHLIKTRGQQVTLRCSSQSGHNTVSWYQQALGQGPQFIFQYYREEENGRGNFPPRFSGLQFPNYSSELNVNALELDDSALYLCASSLGGYEQYFGPGTRLTVT.